Sequencing of this T cell receptor (beta chain) was carried out in a study of OX40 agonist ivuxolimab in advanced cancers. Study-level findings and limits: In CD8+ T cells, expanded clones were on average more numerous than in CD4+.

Details on this clone: Its antigen remains unknown.

Only in-frame clones appear in the TCRdb table, and some are missing; sequencing was by immunoSEQ multiplex PCR. The table shows tens of thousands of clones, with about 85% occurring only once. This CDR3 has 14 amino acids. Germline-derived CDR1 and CDR2 are SGHNT and YENEEA. The V segment lost 2 bases and the J segment 4 bases; nucleotides outside the gene matches: 1. With baseline, cycle 4 day 1, and cycle 7 day 1 as timepoints, blood was sampled. This specimen consisted of CD4+ or CD8+ T cells sorted from blood, obtained in a trial of the OX40 agonist ivuxolimab. This chain connects TRBV11-3 to TRBJ2-1; 8 nucleotides line up with TRBD1. This TCR was recovered from an adult with an advanced solid tumor such as melanoma, head and neck, liver or kidney cancer. The CDR3, as DNA: TGTGCCAGCAGCTTACAGGGGGCTTACAATGAGCAGTTCTTC. Protein product: CASSLQGAYNEQFF. Based on the CDR3 plus reference TRBV11-3 and TRBJ2-1, the full variable domain is EAGVVQSPRYKIIEKKQPVAFWCNPISGHNTLYWYLQNLGQGPELLIRYENEEAVDDSQLPKDRFSAERLKGVDSTLKIQPAELGDSAVYLCASSLQGAYNEQFFGPGTRLTVL.